This T cell receptor (beta chain) came from a study of blood T cell repertoires in COVID-19. Overall study context: In each case, the material was cDNA or gDNA derived from T cells, B-cell-depleted T cells, or PBMCs.

This CDR3 comprises 17 residues. Germline assignment: CDR1 SGHDT and CDR2 YYEEEE. V lost 4 bases and J lost 5; bases outside the gene matches: 14. The repertoire was sequenced with immunoSEQ multiplex PCR; TCRdb's copy has only in-frame clones and lacks some. The repertoire consists of 140,000 to 150,000 clones, with 65% to 85% occurring once and the leading ten covering approximately 13%. The TCR sequence derives from a man in his sixties with active or convalescent COVID-19. The gene calls are TRBV5-6 and TRBJ2-1; 8 bases line up with TRBD2. The sample taken for sequencing was peripheral blood. The CDR3 protein is CASSRGLSGSVNNEQFF. DNA of the CDR3: TGTGCCAGCAGCCGGGGACTAAGCGGGAGTGTCAACAATGAGCAGTTCTTC.